These 20 T cell receptor beta chains were sequenced from one sample in a study of shared clonotypes between healthy human individuals. CD8 cells regarded as naive lacked CD45RO, were positively chosen for CCR7, and omitted terminally differentiated effector memory CD45RA+ cells. Data came from immunoSEQ multiplex PCR; TCRdb stores just in-frame clones and leaves some out. The sample carries 550,000 to 750,000 clones, roughly 94% recorded once. Sequencing used naive CD8+ T cells sorted from blood. Receptors originate from a man under 40 in good health.

The chain employs TRBV18 and TRBJ2-7; 11 nucleotides line up with TRBD2. Germline V gives CDR1 KGHSH, CDR2 LQKENI. Unmatched junction bases numbered 8, after V lost 8 bases and J lost 2 bases. The CDR3 extends over 15 amino acids. CDR3 nucleotides: TGTGCCAGCCATCTTAGCGGGAGGGCCCCCTACGAGCAGTACTTC. Translated, it gives CASHLSGRAPYEQYF.

The table lists this clone with a count of one. V gene TRBV27 combines with J gene TRBJ2-1, with D possibly being TRBD2 (5 bases). The CDR3 is 15 amino acids. Looked up from germline, CDR1 is MNHEY and CDR2 is SMNVEV (reference sequence). V was shortened by 5 bases and J by 6 bases, with 17 bases between the two germline ends. The CDR3 nucleotides read TGTGCCAGCAGTCGGACTGCACATACTGTCAATGAGCAGTTCTTC. Its protein product is CASSRTAHTVNEQFF.

The CDR3 here is CASSSPSKNIQYF. In nucleotides, the CDR3 is TGTGCCAGCAGCTCACCGTCCAAAAACATTCAGTACTTC. This rearrangement joins TRBV7-9 to TRBJ2-4; D gene ambiguous. The CDR3 sequence is 13 residues long. V was shortened by 4 bases and J by 2 bases, with 6 bases between the two germline ends. Looked up from germline, CDR1 is SEHNR and CDR2 is FQNEAQ (reference sequence).

The genes are TRBV5-8 and TRBJ2-1; no definite D call. The CDR3 contains 15 residues. Deletions cut 4 bases from V and 0 bases from J, with 11 bases between. CDR1 is SGHTS, CDR2 YDEGEE, per germline. CDR3 amino acids: CASSPGGRSYNEQFF. CDR3 in DNA: TGTGCCAGCAGCCCTGGTGGTCGCTCCTACAATGAGCAGTTCTTC.

The sample holds one count of this clone. This sequence joins TRBV5-1 and TRBJ2-7, with 10 bases fitting TRBD1. J was trimmed by 5 bases and V by 5 bases; bases with no gene match: 10. The CDR3 extends over 15 amino acids. The germline V gene encodes CDR1 SGHRS and CDR2 YFSETQ. CDR3 amino acids: CASSLRQGAYNEQYF. The CDR3, as DNA: TGCGCCAGCAGTCTTAGACAGGGGGCTTATAACGAGCAGTACTTC. Complete variable domain (other parts from reference TRBV5-1 and TRBJ2-7): KAGVTQTPRYLIKTRGQQVTLSCSPISGHRSVSWYQQTPGQGLQFLFEYFSETQRNKGNFPGRFSGRQFSNSRSEMNVSTLELGDSALYLCASSLRQGAYNEQYFGPGTRLTVT.

The chain links TRBV28 to TRBJ2-7, with D perhaps matching TRBD1 (5 bases). Trimming shortened V by 2 bases and J by 3 bases, and 17 bases separated the two germline ends. The length of the CDR3 is 16 residues. Germline CDR1 is MDHEN and CDR2 is SYDVKM. The CDR3 region is CASSLGSGQAIYEQYF. Here the CDR3 DNA reads TGTGCCAGCAGTTTAGGTTCAGGGCAGGCAATCTACGAGCAGTACTTC.

This clone appeared once. The chain is built from TRBV7-3 and TRBJ2-3; D is undetermined. Per germline, CDR1 SGHTA and CDR2 FQGTGA. The CDR3 contains 14 residues. V was shortened by 4 bases and J by 1 base, with 9 bases between the two germline ends. The CDR3 DNA reads as TGTGCCAGCAGCTACGACGCGGGCACAGATACGCAGTATTTT. Translation: CASSYDAGTDTQYF. Complete variable domain (other parts from reference TRBV7-3 and TRBJ2-3): GAGVSQTPSNKVTEKGKYVELRCDPISGHTALYWYRQSLGQGPEFLIYFQGTGAADDSGLPNDRFFAVRPEGSVSTLKIQRTERGDSAVYLCASSYDAGTDTQYFGPGTRLTVL.

The V call is TRBV7-6, the J call TRBJ1-1; D unclear. This CDR3 has 16 residues. V lost 4 bases and J lost 1, with 16 bases in between. Germline V CDR1 and CDR2: SGHVS, FNYEAQ. The CDR3 nucleotides are TGTGCCAGCAGCTCTATGATCGGACGGAAGAACACTGAAGCTTTCTTT. Amino acid sequence: CASSSMIGRKNTEAFF.

This chain connects TRBV15 to TRBJ1-1; the D gene is possibly TRBD1 (5 bases). The V end was cut by 5 bases, the J end by 5 bases, with 21 bases between. Germline CDR1 LNHNV, CDR2 YYDKDF (reference sequence). The CDR3 length is 16 residues. The CDR3 nucleotides are TGTGCCACCAGCGGCCTAGGGGAGGGGCGCAGGACTGAAGCTTTCTTT. This encodes CATSGLGEGRRTEAFF.

CDR3 DNA sequence: TGTGCCTGGGAAGGGTCCAATGAGCAGTTCTTC. It specifies CAWEGSNEQFF. The rearrangement links TRBV30 to TRBJ2-1; D gene unclear. Germline-derived CDR1 and CDR2 are GTSNPN and SVGIG (reference sequence). The CDR3 runs to 11 residues. The V and J ends lost 5 bases and 6 bases respectively, with 8 bases between them.

This chain links TRBV25-1 with TRBJ2-1; D possibly corresponds to TRBD2 (5 bases). The CDR3 spans 14 residues. V was clipped by 4 bases and J by 3 bases, with 10 bases between them. Germline V gives CDR1 MGHDK, CDR2 SYGVNS. CDR3 bases: TGTGCCAGCAGTGGAGGGATCAACTACAATGAGCAGTTCTTC. This codes for CASSGGINYNEQFF.

The chain combines TRBV7-8 with TRBJ2-1; 12 bases fit TRBD1. V lost 5 bases and J lost 6; bases outside the gene matches: 8. Germline CDR1 and CDR2: SGHVS and FQNEAQ. CDR3 size: 16 residues. CDR3 bases: TGTGCCAGCAGCCATTGGGGACAGGGGGCACTCAATGAGCAGTTCTTC. It yields the protein CASSHWGQGALNEQFF. The full variable domain, in which reference TRBV7-8 and TRBJ2-1 provide the parts outside the CDR3, is GAGVSQSPRYKVAKRGQDVALRCDPISGHVSLFWYQQALGQGPEFLTYFQNEAQLDKSGLPSDRFFAERPEGSVSTLKIQRTQQEDSAVYLCASSHWGQGALNEQFFGPGTRLTVL.

The chain links TRBV7-9 to TRBJ2-1; possible D gene TRBD2, 6 bases. The V and J ends lost 2 bases and 8 bases respectively, with 25 bases between them. The CDR3 spans 18 residues. The germline gives CDR1 SEHNR, CDR2 FQNEAQ (reference sequence). The CDR3: CASSLLSRDGGRMYEQFF. The CDR3 DNA sequence: TGTGCCAGCAGCTTACTTTCTAGGGACGGGGGACGTATGTATGAGCAGTTCTTC.

The rearrangement links TRBV14 to TRBJ2-7; D not resolved. Trimming took off 2 bases at V and 0 bases at J, with 20 bases between the two ends. The germline gives CDR1 SGHDN, CDR2 FVKESK. The CDR3 consists of 18 residues. For the CDR3, the DNA is TGTGCCAGCAGCCAAACGCAAGGAACATATTACGACTCCTACGAGCAGTACTTC. It is translated as CASSQTQGTYYDSYEQYF.

The chain combines TRBV7-9 with TRBJ2-7; D perhaps matches TRBD2 (6 bases). The CDR3 consists of 16 residues. V lost 5 bases, J lost 1 base, and 18 bases lay in between. Looked up from germline, CDR1 is SEHNR and CDR2 is FQNEAQ (reference sequence). The CDR3 nucleotides are TGTGCCAGCAGCGCCCACCGGGACTCTCCGTCCTACGAGCAGTACTTC. It yields the protein CASSAHRDSPSYEQYF.

The CDR3 protein is CSVLDTSSYEQYF. The CDR3 DNA reads as TGCAGCGTCCTAGACACGAGCTCCTACGAGCAGTACTTC. The rearrangement uses TRBV29-1 and TRBJ2-7; the D is unclear. Germline values: CDR1 SQVTM, CDR2 ANQGSEA. Trimming took off 6 bases at V and 0 bases at J, with 12 bases between the two ends. The CDR3 loop spans 13 amino acids.

V usage is TRBV13 and J usage is TRBJ1-2; TRBD1 agrees at 7 bases. The germline V gene has CDR1 PRHDT and CDR2 FYEKMQ (reference sequence). V was pared by 5 bases and J by 6 bases, with 18 bases of the junction left unmatched. The CDR3 is 17 amino acids. This chain's CDR3 is CASSPNPGTAGVDGYTF. The CDR3, as DNA: TGTGCCAGCAGCCCTAACCCAGGGACAGCAGGAGTAGATGGCTACACCTTC.

This clone was seen a single time. A read error may account for a junction end that differs from germline. This chain joins TRBV14 and TRBJ2-6; D unclear. This CDR3 contains 11 residues. Germline CDR1 reads SGHDN; CDR2 reads FVKESK. For the CDR3, the DNA is TGCGCTGTCTGGGTAGCCAACGTCCTGACTTTC. Its translation: CAVWVANVLTF.

V and J are TRBV28 and TRBJ2-7, with TRBD2 identical over 7 bases. Germline lookup yields CDR1 MDHEN and CDR2 SYDVKM. V shed 4 bases, J shed 1 base, and the junction held 7 bases outside the gene matches. This CDR3 spans 15 amino acids. CDR3 DNA sequence: TGTGCCAGCAGTTATGTTTCGGGAGGATCCTACGAGCAGTACTTC. Its translation is CASSYVSGGSYEQYF.

CDR3 sequence: CASSSTGNSGYGYTF. The CDR3 region has the DNA TGTGCCAGCAGCTCTACGGGCAACAGCGGGTATGGCTACACCTTC. V and J are TRBV7-9 and TRBJ1-2; D not certain. The germline V gene encodes CDR1 SEHNR and CDR2 FQNEAQ (reference sequence). Trimming pared 4 bases from V and 5 bases from J, leaving 17 bases between. The CDR3 length is 15 residues.